Following are 11 T cell receptor beta chains from one sample sequenced in a study of beta chain features in type 1 diabetes. What was sequenced were expressed TCRB transcripts, since all of the isolated RNA had been reverse transcribed. Method: immunoSEQ multiplex PCR; TCRdb's copy keeps in-frame clones and lacks some. There are 110,000 to 150,000 clones in the sample; 9.2% occur only once, and 0.68% lies in the top ten. Sequenced material: central memory CD4+ T cells from blood. Source of these receptors: a young man in good health.

This clone was observed a handful of times. The chain has TRBV2 and TRBJ2-5; D perhaps matches TRBD2 (6 bases). This CDR3 spans 16 amino acids. V was pared by 6 bases and J by 2 bases, with 19 bases between. CDR1 and CDR2 from the germline V gene are SNHLY and FYNNEI. The CDR3 reads CASRKDPRGGQETQYF. CDR3 bases: TGTGCCAGCAGAAAAGACCCTCGGGGAGGACAAGAGACCCAGTACTTC.

The genes are TRBV5-1 and TRBJ2-3; D is undetermined. Germline V gives CDR1 SGHRS, CDR2 YFSETQ. With 5 bases removed from V and 5 bases from J, the gap between germline ends came to 9 bases. The CDR3 is 12 amino acids. CDR3 bases: TGCGCCAGCAGACAAGTCAGAGATACGCAGTATTTT. Protein: CASRQVRDTQYF.

The sample holds a few counts of this clone. This chain connects TRBV6-5 to TRBJ1-1; D is uncertain. Germline V lookup: CDR1 MNHEY, CDR2 SVGAGI. There are 11 residues in the CDR3. The V gene lost 2 bases and the J gene lost 6 bases, with 4 bases spanning the gap. DNA of the CDR3: TGTGCCAGCAGTTACGTCGCTGAAGCTTTCTTT. Its protein is CASSYVAEAFF.

The chain uses TRBV28 and TRBJ2-5; 9 bases agree with TRBD2. This CDR3 contains 14 residues. The trim removed 4 bases at V and 5 bases at J, leaving 5 bases unmatched. CDR1 is MDHEN and CDR2 is SYDVKM in the germline V gene. The CDR3 region is CASSSRGGRETQYF. CDR3 sequence (DNA): TGTGCCAGCAGTTCGCGGGGGGGCCGCGAGACCCAGTACTTC.

This clone was found many times. The J gene is TRBJ2-5, the V gene TRBV30; TRBD1 aligns across 8 bases. CDR1 and CDR2 from the germline V gene are GTSNPN and SVGIG (reference sequence). V lost 1 base to trimming and J lost 5 bases; unmatched junction nucleotides: 0. The CDR3 is 12 amino acids. CDR3 in DNA: TGTGCCTGGAGTGGACAGGGGGAGACCCAGTACTTC. This sequence encodes CAWSGQGETQYF.

This clone was detected a few times. The chain couples TRBV7-2 to TRBJ2-5; 16 bases agree with TRBD2. Trimming cost V 8 bases and J 5 bases; bases outside gene matches: 11. The CDR3 is 17 residues long. The germline gives CDR1 SGHTA, CDR2 FQGNSA. The CDR3 nucleotides are TGTGCCAGCGGAAAAGGGACTAGCGGGGGGGCTGGGGAGACCCAGTACTTC. This sequence encodes CASGKGTSGGAGETQYF.

The sample holds a few counts of this clone. The rearrangement links TRBV9 to TRBJ1-4; D is unclear. The CDR3 contains 15 residues. Trimming took off 0 bases at V and 5 bases at J, with 11 bases between the two ends. Germline V CDR1 and CDR2: SGDLS, YYNGEE. The CDR3 protein is CASSVAGGLNEKLFF. The CDR3 DNA follows: TGTGCCAGCAGCGTAGCTGGAGGGTTGAATGAAAAACTGTTTTTT. Complete variable domain (other parts from reference TRBV9 and TRBJ1-4): DSGVTQTPKHLITATGQRVTLRCSPRSGDLSVYWYQQSLDQGLQFLIQYYNGEERAKGNILERFSAQQFPDLHSELNLSSLELGDSALYFCASSVAGGLNEKLFFGSGTQLSVL.

The chain recombines TRBV29-1 with TRBJ1-1; D possibly corresponds to TRBD1 (5 bases). With 4 bases removed from V and 4 bases from J, the gap between germline ends came to 13 bases. This CDR3 is 13 amino acids long. Germline lookup yields CDR1 SQVTM and CDR2 ANQGSEA. CDR3: CSVGRAGGTEAFF. In DNA form, the CDR3 reads TGCAGCGTTGGGAGGGCGGGGGGCACTGAAGCTTTCTTT.

In this sample, this clone turned up a few times. This chain uses TRBV9 with TRBJ2-3, with 12 bases identical to TRBD2. Germline CDR1 and CDR2: SGDLS and YYNGEE. The CDR3 length is 18 residues. V lost 0 bases, J lost 1 base, and 6 bases stayed unmatched. CDR3 sequence: CASSVGLAGGRGTDTQYF. The DNA of the CDR3 is TGTGCCAGCAGCGTAGGGCTAGCGGGGGGGCGGGGCACAGATACGCAGTATTTT. The full variable domain, rest sourced from reference TRBV9 and TRBJ2-3, is DSGVTQTPKHLITATGQRVTLRCSPRSGDLSVYWYQQSLDQGLQFLIQYYNGEERAKGNILERFSAQQFPDLHSELNLSSLELGDSALYFCASSVGLAGGRGTDTQYFGPGTRLTVL.

V is TRBV5-1 and J is TRBJ1-5; 12 bases are shared with TRBD1. In germline, CDR1 is SGHRS, CDR2 YFSETQ. Losses at the gene ends were 0 bases for V and 0 bases for J; bases not matched to a gene: 1. The CDR3 extends over 17 amino acids. The CDR3 nucleotides read TGCGCCAGCAGCTTGGGGGACAGGGGGCTTAGCAATCAGCCCCAGCATTTT. Protein product: CASSLGDRGLSNQPQHF.

In regard to this clone: Other DNA sequences within the sample encode an identical CDR3. CDR3 protein: CASSPLRGNSPLHF. For the CDR3, the DNA is TGTGCCAGCAGCCCCCTGAGGGGGAATTCACCCCTCCACTTT. The gene calls are TRBV5-6 and TRBJ1-6; perhaps TRBD1 as D (6 bases). The CDR3 consists of 14 residues. The germline V gene encodes CDR1 SGHDT and CDR2 YYEEEE. The V gene lost 4 bases and the J gene lost 7 bases, with 12 bases spanning the gap.